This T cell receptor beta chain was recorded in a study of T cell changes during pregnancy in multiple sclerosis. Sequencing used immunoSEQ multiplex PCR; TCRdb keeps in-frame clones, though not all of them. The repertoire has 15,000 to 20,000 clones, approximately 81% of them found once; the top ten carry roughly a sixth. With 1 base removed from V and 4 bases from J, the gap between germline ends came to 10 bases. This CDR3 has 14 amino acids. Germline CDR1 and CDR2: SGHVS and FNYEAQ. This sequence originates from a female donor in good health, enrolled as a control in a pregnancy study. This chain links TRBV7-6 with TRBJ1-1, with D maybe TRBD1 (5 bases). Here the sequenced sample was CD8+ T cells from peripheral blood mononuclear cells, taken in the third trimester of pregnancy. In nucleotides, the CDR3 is TGTGCCAGCAGCTTAGGGCCCAGGGCCACTGAAGCTTTCTTT. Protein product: CASSLGPRATEAFF.